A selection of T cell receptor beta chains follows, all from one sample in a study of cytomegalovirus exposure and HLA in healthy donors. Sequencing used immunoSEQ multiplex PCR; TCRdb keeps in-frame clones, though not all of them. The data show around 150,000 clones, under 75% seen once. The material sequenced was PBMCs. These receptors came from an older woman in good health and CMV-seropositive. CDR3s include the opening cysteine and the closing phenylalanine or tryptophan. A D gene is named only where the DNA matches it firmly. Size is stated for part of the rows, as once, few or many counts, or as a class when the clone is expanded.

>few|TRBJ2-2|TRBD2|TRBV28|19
TGTGCCAGCAGACCCAACCCCGGGACTAGCGGGGGGGACACCGGGGAGCTGTTTTTT
CASRPNPGTSGGDTGELFF
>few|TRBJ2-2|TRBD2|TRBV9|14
TGTGCCAGCCGGGAGGCGGGAGGGACCGGGGAGCTGTTTTTT
CASREAGGTGELFF
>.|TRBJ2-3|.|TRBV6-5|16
TGTGCCAGCAGTTTTCCGACAGGTGGAGGCACAGATACGCAGTATTTT
CASSFPTGGGTDTQYF
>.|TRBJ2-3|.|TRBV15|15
TGTGCCACCAGCAGAGAGCGGAGCGTCACAGATACGCAGTATTTT
CATSRERSVTDTQYF
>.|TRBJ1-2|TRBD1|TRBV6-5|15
TGTGCCAGCAGTTACGGACAGGCCGCTAACTATGGCTACACCTTT
CASSYGQAANYGYTF
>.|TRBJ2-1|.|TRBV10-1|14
TGCGCCAGCAGTGACACTTCCTCCTACAATGAGCAGTTCTTC
CASSDTSSYNEQFF
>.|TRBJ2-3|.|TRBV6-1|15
TGTGCCAGCAGTGAAGAGAGACTGAGCACAGATACGCAGTATTTT
CASSEERLSTDTQYF
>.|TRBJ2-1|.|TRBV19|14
TGTGCCAGTAGTGCAGCGGCCTTCTACAATGAGCAGTTCTTC
CASSAAAFYNEQFF
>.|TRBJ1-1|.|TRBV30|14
TGTGCCTGGAGCGCAGGGGTAGGGAACACTGAAGCTTTCTTT
CAWSAGVGNTEAFF
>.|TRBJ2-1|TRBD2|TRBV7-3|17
TGTGCCAGCAGCTTAATGCGGGAGGGGAGCTCCTACAATGAGCAGTTCTTC
CASSLMREGSSYNEQFF
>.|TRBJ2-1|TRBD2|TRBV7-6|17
TGTGCCAGCAGCTTAGGGGTAGCGGGCAGCTCCTACAATGAGCAGTTCTTC
CASSLGVAGSSYNEQFF
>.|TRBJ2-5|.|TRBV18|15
TGTGCCAGCTCACCTTCCGTCCTCCACCAAGAGACCCAGTACTTC
CASSPSVLHQETQYF
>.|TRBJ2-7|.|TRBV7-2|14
TGTGCCAGCAGCTCTCAGACTAGAAACTACGAGCAGTACTTC
CASSSQTRNYEQYF
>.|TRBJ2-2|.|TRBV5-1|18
TGCGCCAGCAGCTTGGCCGTGGACAGCCTCTATCACACCGGGGAGCTGTTTTTT
CASSLAVDSLYHTGELFF
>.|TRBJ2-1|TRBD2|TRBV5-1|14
TGCGCCAGCAGCTCCTTAGCGGGAGACAATGAGCAGTTCTTC
CASSSLAGDNEQFF
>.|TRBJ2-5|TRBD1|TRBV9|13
TGTGCCAGCAGCACCCGACAGGGGGAGACCCAGTACTTC
CASSTRQGETQYF
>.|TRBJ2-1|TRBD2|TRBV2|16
TGTGCCAGCAGCCCCTTGGGACTAGCGGAATACAATGAGCAGTTCTTC
CASSPLGLAEYNEQFF
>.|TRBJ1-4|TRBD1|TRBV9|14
TGTGCCAGCAGCGCCGGGACAGGGGAAGAAAAACTGTTTTTT
CASSAGTGEEKLFF
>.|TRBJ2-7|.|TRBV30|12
TGTGCCTGGAGTGTAGGAGGGGACGAGCAGTACTTC
CAWSVGGDEQYF
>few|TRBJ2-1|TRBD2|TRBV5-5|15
TGTGCCAGCAGCTTGGAGGGACTAGGTTCCAATGAGCAGTTCTTC
CASSLEGLGSNEQFF
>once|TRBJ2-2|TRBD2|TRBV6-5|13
TGTGCCAGCACTAGCGGGGGGACCGGGGAGCTGTTTTTT
CASTSGGTGELFF
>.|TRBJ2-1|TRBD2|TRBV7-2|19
TGTGCCAGCAGCTCCCATAGGACTAGCGGGTCCGATAAATACAATGAGCAGTTCTTC
CASSSHRTSGSDKYNEQFF
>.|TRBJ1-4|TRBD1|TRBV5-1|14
TGCGCCAGCAGCTTTGGACAGGGGGGGGAAAAACTGTTTTTT
CASSFGQGGEKLFF
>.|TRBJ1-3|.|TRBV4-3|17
TGCGCCAGCAGCCAATCCCCCCCGGGGGGGCACGGAAACACCATATATTTT
CASSQSPPGGHGNTIYF
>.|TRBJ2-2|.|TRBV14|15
TGTGCCAGCAGCCTAGGCCGGGAGATCACCGGGGAGCTGTTTTTT
CASSLGREITGELFF
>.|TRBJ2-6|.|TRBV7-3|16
TGTGCCAGCAGCCCGAATTCGCGCTCTGGGGCCAACGTCCTGACTTTC
CASSPNSRSGANVLTF
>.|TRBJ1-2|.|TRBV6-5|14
TGTGCCAGCAGTTACTCGGGGGGGAACTATGGCTACACCTTC
CASSYSGGNYGYTF
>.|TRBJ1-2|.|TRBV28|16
TGTGCCAGCAGTTCCCTCCGACAGGTTTCTAACTATGGCTACACCTTC
CASSSLRQVSNYGYTF
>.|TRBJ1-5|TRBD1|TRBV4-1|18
TGCGCCAGCAGCCAAGTGTACAGGGGGTATGGTAGCAATCAGCCCCAGCATTTT
CASSQVYRGYGSNQPQHF
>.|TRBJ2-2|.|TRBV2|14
TGTGCCAGCAGAGGAGACGGTGGGACCGGGGAGCTGTTTTTT
CASRGDGGTGELFF
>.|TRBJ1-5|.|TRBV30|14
TGTGCCTGGAGTGGGGAGCACAACAATCAGCCCCAGCATTTT
CAWSGEHNNQPQHF
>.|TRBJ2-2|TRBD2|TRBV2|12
TGTGCCAGCGGGCGGGAGAGAGGGGAGCTGTTTTTT
CASGRERGELFF
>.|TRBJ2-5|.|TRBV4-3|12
TGCGCCAGCAGCCAAAATCGGGAGACCCAGTACTTC
CASSQNRETQYF
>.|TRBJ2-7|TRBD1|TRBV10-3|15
TGTGCCAGCCCACCGGGACAGGGATCCAACTACGAGCAGTACTTC
CASPPGQGSNYEQYF
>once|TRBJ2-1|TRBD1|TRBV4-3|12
TGCGCCAGCAGCCAAGGGACAGGGCCCCAGGTCTTC
CASSQGTGPQVF
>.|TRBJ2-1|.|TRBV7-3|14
TGTGCCCGGTCTGCGGACAGACCCCTTAATGAGCAGTTCTTC
CARSADRPLNEQFF
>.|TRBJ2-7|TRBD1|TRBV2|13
TGTGCCGGGGTGACAGGGCTCGGCTACGAGCAGTACTTC
CAGVTGLGYEQYF
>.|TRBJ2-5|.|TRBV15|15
TGTGCCACCAGCTCCCGGGGGGCTGCGGCGAAGACCCAGTACTTC
CATSSRGAAAKTQYF
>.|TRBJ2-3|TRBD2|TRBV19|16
TGTGCCAGTAGAGGCAGCGGGAGATCATTCACAGATACGCAGTATTTT
CASRGSGRSFTDTQYF
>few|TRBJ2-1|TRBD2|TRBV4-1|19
TGCGCCAGCAGCCCGACTGGACTAGCGGGAGGGGGAAACTACAATGAGCAGTTCTTC
CASSPTGLAGGGNYNEQFF
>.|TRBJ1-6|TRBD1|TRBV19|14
TGTGCCAGTAGCGACAGGGGCTATAATTCACCCCTCCACTTT
CASSDRGYNSPLHF
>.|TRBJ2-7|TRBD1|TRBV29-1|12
TGCAGCGTTGCAGGGGGAACCTACGAGCAGTACTTC
CSVAGGTYEQYF